This T cell receptor (beta chain) was identified during a study of T cell changes during pregnancy in multiple sclerosis. Profiled with immunoSEQ multiplex PCR; TCRdb holds only in-frame clones, not every one. The sample carries around 100,000 clones, about 94% recorded once. There are 18 residues in the CDR3. V lost 6 bases to trimming and J lost 9 bases, with 30 bases between them. Per the germline V gene, CDR1 is SNHLY and CDR2 is FYNNEI. Sequenced here: peripheral blood, sampled in the third trimester of pregnancy. This rearrangement joins TRBV2 to TRBJ2-1; weak D call: TRBD2 (6 bases). The receptor was derived from a female donor with multiple sclerosis, enrolled in a pregnancy study. The CDR3 loop reads CASSSTPRGPSLGSEQFF. CDR3 nucleotides: TGTGCCAGCAGCTCTACTCCTCGGGGCCCCTCCCTCGGGAGTGAGCAGTTCTTC.